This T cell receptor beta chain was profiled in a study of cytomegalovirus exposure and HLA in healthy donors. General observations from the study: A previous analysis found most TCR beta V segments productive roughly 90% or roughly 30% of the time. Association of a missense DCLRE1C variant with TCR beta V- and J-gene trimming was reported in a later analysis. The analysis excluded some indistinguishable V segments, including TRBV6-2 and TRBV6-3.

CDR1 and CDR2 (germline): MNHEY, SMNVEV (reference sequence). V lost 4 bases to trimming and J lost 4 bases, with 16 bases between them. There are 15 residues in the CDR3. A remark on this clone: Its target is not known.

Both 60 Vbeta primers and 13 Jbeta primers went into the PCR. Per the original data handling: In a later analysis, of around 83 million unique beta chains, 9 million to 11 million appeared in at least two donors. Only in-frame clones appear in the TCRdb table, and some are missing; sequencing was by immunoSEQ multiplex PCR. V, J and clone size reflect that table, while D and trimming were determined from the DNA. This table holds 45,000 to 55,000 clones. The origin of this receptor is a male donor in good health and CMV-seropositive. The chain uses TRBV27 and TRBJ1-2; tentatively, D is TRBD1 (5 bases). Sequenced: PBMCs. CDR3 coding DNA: TGTGCCAGCAGTTCCACCATCCAGGGTACCTATGGCTACACCTTC. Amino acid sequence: CASSSTIQGTYGYTF.